Sequencing of this T cell receptor (beta chain) was carried out in a study of cytomegalovirus exposure and HLA in healthy donors. Regarding the study as a whole: A few chains linked to CMV were shown in vitro to be specific for CMV antigens. A later analysis linked 15,000 to 20,000 TCR beta sequences to HLA alleles at 0.05 false discovery rate. HLA restriction was apparent for most CMV-associated TCR beta chains in a later analysis.

The germline gives CDR1 SGDLS, CDR2 YYNGEE. This CDR3 has 16 residues. Trimming took 0 bases from V and 0 from J, leaving 9 bases between them. 60 Vbeta and 13 Jbeta primers were used in PCR. Method: immunoSEQ multiplex PCR; TCRdb's copy keeps in-frame clones and lacks some. Here the sample spans under 150,000 clones, 75% to 85% being singletons. Remarks on this clone: Its specificity is unknown.

Sequenced sample: PBMCs. The chain joins TRBV9 to TRBJ2-2, with D hard to call. The receptor comes from a female donor in good health and CMV-seronegative. The CDR3 region has the DNA TGTGCCAGCAGCGTAGTGGAGCGCTCGAACACCGGGGAGCTGTTTTTT. It specifies CASSVVERSNTGELFF.